These T cell receptor beta chains were read from a single sample in a study of identical twins. TCRdb passed the 5' RACE reads through MiXCR, listing each CDR3 protein once. The sample shows under 450,000 distinct CDR3 sequences, around 20% of them seen only once. Sequencing was done on a sample of naive T cells sorted from blood. The receptors originated from a man aged 50-60 years in good health. CDR3s include the opening cysteine and the closing phenylalanine or tryptophan. A D gene is named only where the DNA matches it firmly. A clone size is listed for some rows: how often the clone was seen (once, few, many), or a class if it is expanded.

TRBV5-1	15	many	TRBD1	TRBJ1-1	CASSPSGQGPLEAFF	TGCGCCAGCAGCCCTTCGGGACAGGGCCCCCTGGAAGCTTTCTTT
TRBV10-3	16	many	-	TRBJ2-7	CAISESYGQGRYEQYF	TGTGCCATCAGTGAGTCGTATGGGCAGGGGCGTTACGAGCAGTACTTC
TRBV10-2	17	many	TRBD1	TRBJ1-1	CASSRGGDLPMNTEAFF	TGCGCCAGCAGCAGAGGGGGCGACCTTCCGATGAACACTGAAGCTTTCTTT
TRBV5-5	13	-	-	TRBJ2-5	CASRLGVGETQYF	TGTGCCAGCCGTCTCGGGGTGGGAGAGACCCAGTACTTC
TRBV4-3	14	many	-	TRBJ2-3	CASSPTGPTDTQYF	TGCGCCAGCAGCCCGACGGGTCCCACAGATACGCAGTATTTT
TRBV6-5	14	few	-	TRBJ2-6	CASSYSIGANVLTF	TGTGCCAGCAGTTACTCGATTGGGGCCAACGTCCTGACTTTC
TRBV20-1	13	few	TRBD1	TRBJ1-1	CSARQGELAEAFF	TGCAGTGCTAGACAGGGGGAGCTTGCTGAAGCTTTCTTT
TRBV15	18	many	TRBD2	TRBJ2-2	CATSRGLAGGPNTGELFF	TGTGCCACCAGCAGAGGACTAGCGGGAGGGCCCAACACCGGGGAGCTGTTTTTT
TRBV10-3	16	-	TRBD1	TRBJ2-4	CAISDPTRDSKNIQYF	TGTGCCATCAGTGACCCTACGAGGGACAGCAAAAACATTCAGTACTTC
TRBV19	17	-	-	TRBJ2-6	CASSIGQGVSGANVLTF	TGTGCCAGTAGTATTGGGCAGGGCGTTTCTGGGGCCAACGTCCTGACTTTC
TRBV10-3	12	many	-	TRBJ2-7	CATMDGTYEQYF	TGTGCCACCATGGACGGGACCTACGAGCAGTACTTC
TRBV7-8	13	-	TRBD1	TRBJ2-3	CASSGRQGDTQYF	TGTGCCAGCAGCGGACGACAGGGGGATACGCAGTATTTT
TRBV6-1	14	many	TRBD1	TRBJ1-1	CASRLPGQRAEAFF	TGTGCCAGCAGGCTACCGGGACAGCGTGCTGAAGCTTTCTTT
TRBV6-1	15	-	TRBD2	TRBJ2-1	CASKTGLAGDNEQFF	TGTGCCAGCAAAACCGGACTAGCGGGAGATAATGAGCAGTTCTTC
TRBV7-2	14	-	-	TRBJ1-6	CASSLAQGGSPLHF	TGTGCCAGCAGCTTAGCTCAGGGAGGCTCACCCCTCCACTTT
TRBV4-3	15	-	TRBD1	TRBJ2-5	CASSQETGGTKTQYF	TGCGCCAGCAGCCAAGAGACAGGGGGCACGAAGACCCAGTACTTC
TRBV11-3	13	-	-	TRBJ2-1	CASTRGRDNEQFF	TGTGCCAGCACCCGAGGCCGAGACAATGAGCAGTTCTTC
TRBV14	16	-	TRBD2	TRBJ2-1	CASPQVTSGRYNEQFF	TGTGCCAGCCCCCAAGTTACTAGCGGGAGATACAATGAGCAGTTCTTC
TRBV9	15	-	TRBD2	TRBJ2-1	CASSVSGGGYNEQFF	TGTGCCAGCAGCGTTAGCGGGGGCGGTTACAATGAGCAGTTCTTC
TRBV12-3/TRBV12-4	15	-	-	TRBJ2-2	CASSLAQGGTGELFF	TGTGCCAGCAGTTTGGCACAGGGAGGCACCGGGGAGCTGTTTTTT
TRBV20-1	13	many	-	TRBJ2-1	CSAVGGLYNEQFF	TGCAGTGCTGTAGGGGGGCTATACAATGAGCAGTTCTTC
TRBV20-1	13	-	-	TRBJ2-7	CSLNSGLGDEQYF	TGCAGTCTAAATAGCGGCCTCGGAGACGAGCAGTACTTC
TRBV20-1	9	-	-	TRBJ2-5	CSPRETQYF	TGCAGCCCTCGAGAGACCCAGTACTTC
TRBV11-2	16	many	TRBD2	TRBJ2-7	CASSSATSGGRNEQYF	TGTGCCAGCAGCTCCGCAACTAGCGGGGGAAGGAACGAGCAGTACTTC
TRBV7-9	12	-	TRBD1	TRBJ1-2	CAGGTGARGYTF	TGTGCCGGTGGGACAGGAGCTCGTGGCTACACCTTC
TRBV7-2	19	many	-	TRBJ2-3	CASSLPTEGPSDSTDTQYF	TGTGCCAGCAGCTTACCGACAGAAGGTCCTAGCGATTCCACAGATACGCAGTATTTT
TRBV28	16	-	TRBD2	TRBJ2-4	CASSAKREWDKNIQYF	TGTGCCAGCAGTGCCAAGCGGGAGTGGGACAAAAACATTCAGTACTTC
TRBV3-1	13	many	TRBD1	TRBJ2-1	CASSQLQGGEQFF	TGTGCCAGCAGCCAATTACAGGGGGGTGAGCAGTTCTTC
TRBV6-5	15	many	-	TRBJ1-1	CASSYGGSMNTEAFF	TGTGCCAGCAGTTACGGGGGCTCCATGAACACTGAAGCTTTCTTT
TRBV29-1	15	many	TRBD2	TRBJ2-1	CSVERTSGGIGEQFF	TGCAGCGTTGAACGGACTAGCGGGGGAATCGGTGAGCAGTTCTTC
TRBV29-1	14	few	TRBD1	TRBJ2-1	CSVEGTGMVNEQFF	TGCAGCGTCGAAGGGACAGGGATGGTCAATGAGCAGTTCTTC
TRBV12-3/TRBV12-4	18	many	TRBD2	TRBJ2-3	CASSLGRGGPPSTDTQYF	TGTGCCAGCAGTTTGGGGCGGGGGGGCCCTCCTAGCACAGATACGCAGTATTTT